The source of this T cell receptor beta chain is a study of human T cells and chemical hapten exposure. Across the whole study: Across its roughly 25 weeks, the study gave patients weekly diphenylcyclopropenone doses to the scalp.

This CDR3 region has 14 residues. V lost 3 bases, J lost 6 bases, and 4 bases stayed unmatched. Germline V gene sequence: CDR1 SGHAT, CDR2 FQNNGV. Whole-study results and caveats: Versus controls, expanded TCRs had significantly more large CDR3 similarity clusters.

This sample's time point: patch test 3, about 24 weeks after DPC sensitization. Documented treatment: therapeutic diphenylcyclopropenone sensitization with weekly scalp DPC. Total RNA was isolated from unfractionated whole blood. TCRdb independently ran MiXCR on the RACE reads; one entry per CDR3 protein. This table has about 84,000 distinct CDR3 sequences, 10% to 13% appearing once. This clonotype was recorded many times. The antigen is not known. This chain uses TRBV11-2 with TRBJ1-4, with 7 bases aligning to TRBD1. The receptor's source is a woman aged 45-59 years with alopecia areata. Some clones in this sample may be carry-over from other donors' samples. Sequenced here: whole blood, sampled in connection with sensitization to the hapten diphenylcyclopropenone (DPC). The CDR3 coding sequence is TGTGCCAGCAGCTTCAGGGGGGGCGATGAAAAACTGTTTTTT. It codes for CASSFRGGDEKLFF.